The 20 T cell receptor beta chains given below trace back to one sample, sequenced in a study of T cell responses to AZD1222 COVID-19 vaccine. Data came from immunoSEQ multiplex PCR; TCRdb stores just in-frame clones and leaves some out. Among about 60,000 clones listed, roughly 84% were seen once. Material: peripheral blood, obtained on day 0 of AZD1222 vaccination. The receptor set was obtained from an adult in good health.

The chain links TRBV19 to TRBJ1-5, with a tentative D call TRBD1 (6 bases). CDR1 is LNHDA, CDR2 SQIVND, per germline (reference sequence). Trimming took 7 bases from V and 2 from J, leaving 12 bases between them. The CDR3 is 14 amino acids. CDR3 sequence: CASTPGGGNQPQHF. CDR3 in DNA: TGTGCCAGTACCCCGGGGGGCGGCAATCAGCCCCAGCATTTT.

With regard to this clone: This CDR3 is also generated by other DNA sequences in the sample. The chain recombines TRBV5-1 with TRBJ1-2; 8 bases map to TRBD1. The CDR3 is 15 residues long. J gave up 0 bases and V 8 bases, and 9 bases lay outside the gene matches. The germline V gene encodes CDR1 SGHRS and CDR2 YFSETQ. In DNA, the CDR3 is TGCGCCAGTAGCCCCAGACAGGGGACTAACTATGGCTACACCTTC. The encoded protein is CASSPRQGTNYGYTF. The full variable domain, completed using reference TRBV5-1 and TRBJ1-2, is KAGVTQTPRYLIKTRGQQVTLSCSPISGHRSVSWYQQTPGQGLQFLFEYFSETQRNKGNFPGRFSGRQFSNSRSEMNVSTLELGDSALYLCASSPRQGTNYGYTFGSGTRLTVV.

This clone was counted a single time. J is TRBJ2-1 and V is TRBV5-4; D gene uncertain. Germline values: CDR1 SGHNT, CDR2 YYREEE (reference sequence). This CDR3 contains 15 residues. V dropped 0 bases and J dropped 1 base, with 8 bases sitting between them. The DNA for the CDR3 is TGTGCCAGCAGCTTGGACGCCGCTTCCTACAATGAGCAGTTCTTC. Its protein is CASSLDAASYNEQFF.

Remarks on this clone: The sample holds other DNA sequences that translate to the same CDR3. The chain carries TRBV2 and TRBJ1-2, with 9 bases that match TRBD1. The V gene's germline CDR1 is SNHLY and CDR2 FYNNEI. The CDR3 spans 12 residues. The J segment lost 8 bases and the V segment lost 6 bases, leaving 4 bases of the junction unmatched. CDR3 sequence: CASRGTGSGYTF. The CDR3 DNA reads TGTGCCAGCAGAGGGACAGGGAGCGGCTACACCTTC.

The gene calls are TRBV5-1 and TRBJ1-2, with D perhaps matching TRBD1 (6 bases). V was clipped by 6 bases and J by 0 bases, with 15 bases between them. The CDR3 spans 15 residues. Germline assignment: CDR1 SGHRS and CDR2 YFSETQ. The CDR3 spells CASTLGGAANYGYTF. The CDR3 DNA reads TGCGCCAGCACCCTGGGGGGGGCGGCTAACTATGGCTACACCTTC.

The J gene is TRBJ1-5, the V gene TRBV2; 10 bases map to TRBD1. J lost 5 bases, V lost 7 bases, and 8 bases had no gene match. CDR1 and CDR2 from the germline V gene are SNHLY and FYNNEI. The CDR3 runs to 15 residues. This CDR3 reads CASTPRGTGDQPQHF. As DNA, the CDR3 is TGTGCCAGCACCCCGAGGGGGACAGGGGATCAGCCCCAGCATTTT.

The genes are TRBV9 and TRBJ2-7; D may be TRBD2 (6 bases). Germline V gene data show CDR1 as SGDLS and CDR2 as YYNGEE. V gave up 0 bases and J gave up 4 bases, with 11 bases separating them. The CDR3 is made up of 14 amino acids. The DNA of the CDR3 is TGTGCCAGCAGCGTAGGCCCGGGGAGGTACGAGCAGTACTTC. Its protein product is CASSVGPGRYEQYF.

This clone was counted once. The CDR3 DNA reads TGCGCCAGCAGCGGCTGGGGGTCGAGGGGCACTGAAGCTTTCTTT. Encoded protein: CASSGWGSRGTEAFF. The J gene is TRBJ1-1, the V gene TRBV4-1; D perhaps matches TRBD1 (5 bases). The germline CDR1 and CDR2 sequences are MGHRA and YSYEKL. The V gene lost 5 bases and the J gene lost 4 bases, with 17 bases spanning the gap. CDR3 length equals 15 residues.

The DNA of the CDR3 is TGCGCCAGCGTCCGGTCAGGGCGCCACGAGCAGTACTTC. The encoded protein is CASVRSGRHEQYF. The V call is TRBV10-1, the J call TRBJ2-7; D is possibly TRBD1 (5 bases). This CDR3 region has 13 residues. CDR1 is WNHNN, CDR2 SYGVQD, per germline (reference sequence). V shed 8 bases and J shed 5 bases, with 16 bases lying between them.

The chain carries TRBV9 and TRBJ2-7; D gene uncertain. Germline loops: CDR1 SGDLS, CDR2 YYNGEE. V shed 0 bases and J shed 4 bases, with 11 bases lying between them. The CDR3 is 14 residues long. The CDR3 reads CASSVGTVHYEQYF. The CDR3, as DNA: TGTGCCAGCAGCGTAGGCACAGTACATTACGAGCAGTACTTC.

CDR3 region: CASSTGDRGIYGYTF. CDR3 bases: TGCGCCAGCAGCACCGGGGACAGGGGGATCTATGGCTACACCTTC. The chain recombines TRBV5-1 with TRBJ1-2; 11 bases are a match to TRBD1. The trim removed 4 bases at V and 4 bases at J, leaving 6 bases unmatched. CDR3 length: 15 residues. The germline V gene encodes CDR1 SGHRS and CDR2 YFSETQ.

This clone was seen more than once but under ten times. The genes are TRBV4-3 and TRBJ2-7, with D uncertain. The CDR3 runs to 13 residues. Germline V gives CDR1 LGHNA, CDR2 YSLEER. Trimming left V 1 base short and J 4 bases short, with 8 bases between. For the CDR3, the DNA is TGCGCCAGCAGCCAAGCACCGGGTTACGAGCAGTACTTC. This sequence encodes CASSQAPGYEQYF.

Only a few counts were recorded for this clone. V usage is TRBV2 and J usage is TRBJ1-5; 9 bases agree with TRBD1. The V gene end was trimmed by 9 bases and the J gene end by 7 bases; junction bases not matched to a gene: 7. The CDR3 has 13 amino acids. Germline CDR1 SNHLY, CDR2 FYNNEI. This CDR3 reads CASTQGAGQPQHF. CDR3 DNA: TGTGCCAGTACACAGGGGGCAGGACAGCCCCAGCATTTT.

This clone has just one count. The chain recombines TRBV5-1 with TRBJ1-1; D unresolved. The V end lost 4 bases, the J end lost 0 bases, and 16 bases lay between the germline ends. From germline, CDR1 is SGHRS and CDR2 YFSETQ. The CDR3 loop spans 16 amino acids. In DNA form, the CDR3 reads TGCGCCAGCAGCCCACGAAGTCGAGGGCTGAACACTGAAGCTTTCTTT. Encoded protein: CASSPRSRGLNTEAFF.

This chain connects TRBV18 to TRBJ2-1; D remains ambiguous. This CDR3 is 13 amino acids long. Looked up from germline, CDR1 is KGHSH and CDR2 is LQKENI. Trimming left V 2 bases short and J 8 bases short, with 10 bases between. Written as DNA, the CDR3 is TGTGCCAGCTCACCAGTACCACACCATGAGCAGTTCTTC. The encoded protein is CASSPVPHHEQFF.

The chain employs TRBV5-1 and TRBJ1-2; D gene unclear. The CDR3 runs 14 residues. Per germline, CDR1 SGHRS and CDR2 YFSETQ. V shed 7 bases and J shed 0 bases, with 13 bases lying between them. The CDR3 DNA reads TGCGCCAGCCACGGCGGAGTTTCTAACTATGGCTACACCTTC. Its protein product is CASHGGVSNYGYTF.

The chain links TRBV20-1 to TRBJ1-1; D is undetermined. Germline V gene lookup returns CDR1 DFQATT and CDR2 SNEGSKA (reference sequence). The CDR3 runs 11 residues. In nucleotides, the CDR3 is TGCTCCACCCGAGGCGACACTGAAGCTTTCTTT. Encoded protein: CSTRGDTEAFF.

The J gene is TRBJ1-2, the V gene TRBV19; D is unclear. V lost 7 bases and J 0 bases, leaving 3 bases between the germline ends. The CDR3 has 11 residues. In germline, CDR1 is LNHDA, CDR2 SQIVND (reference sequence). CDR3 in DNA: TGTGCCAGTACAGCTAACTATGGCTACACCTTC. This encodes CASTANYGYTF.

The J gene is TRBJ2-3, the V gene TRBV5-1; D is unclear. Trimming removed 0 bases from V and 0 bases from J, with 8 bases in between. The CDR3 runs 15 residues. The germline gives CDR1 SGHRS, CDR2 YFSETQ. CDR3 bases: TGCGCCAGCAGCTTGGAAGGGCGAAGCACAGATACGCAGTATTTT. Protein product: CASSLEGRSTDTQYF.

The rearrangement links TRBV29-1 to TRBJ2-2; D unresolved. Germline V gene sequence: CDR1 SQVTM, CDR2 ANQGSEA. This CDR3 is 14 amino acids long. The CDR3 DNA sequence: TGCAGTGCCGGGTCCCCTTGGGACACCGGGGAGCTGTTTTTT. This encodes CSAGSPWDTGELFF.